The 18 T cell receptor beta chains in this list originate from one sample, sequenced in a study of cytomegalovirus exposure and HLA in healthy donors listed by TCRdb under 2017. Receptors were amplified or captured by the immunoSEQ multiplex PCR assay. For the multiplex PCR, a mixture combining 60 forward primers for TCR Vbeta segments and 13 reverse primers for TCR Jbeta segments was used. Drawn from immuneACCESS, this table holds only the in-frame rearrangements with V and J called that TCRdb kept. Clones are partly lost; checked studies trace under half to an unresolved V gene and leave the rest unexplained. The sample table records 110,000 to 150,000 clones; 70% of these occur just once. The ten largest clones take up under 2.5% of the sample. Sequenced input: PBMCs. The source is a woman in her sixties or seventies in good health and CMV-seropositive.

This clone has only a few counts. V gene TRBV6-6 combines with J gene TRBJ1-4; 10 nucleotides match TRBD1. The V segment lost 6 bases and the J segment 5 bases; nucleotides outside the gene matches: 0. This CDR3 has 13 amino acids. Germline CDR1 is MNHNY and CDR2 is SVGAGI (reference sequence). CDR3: CASRGQGNEKLFF. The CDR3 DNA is TGTGCCAGCAGGGGACAGGGGAATGAAAAACTGTTTTTT.

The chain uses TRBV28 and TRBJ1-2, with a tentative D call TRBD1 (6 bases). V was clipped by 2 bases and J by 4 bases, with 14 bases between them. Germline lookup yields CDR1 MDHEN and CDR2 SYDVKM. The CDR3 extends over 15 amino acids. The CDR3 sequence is CASSLPQGRSYGYTF. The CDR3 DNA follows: TGTGCCAGCAGTTTACCCCAGGGGCGCTCCTATGGCTACACCTTC.

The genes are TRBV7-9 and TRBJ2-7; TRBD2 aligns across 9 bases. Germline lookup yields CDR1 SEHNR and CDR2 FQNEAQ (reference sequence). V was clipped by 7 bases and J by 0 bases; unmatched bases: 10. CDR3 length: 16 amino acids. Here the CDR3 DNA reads TGTGCCAGCACCCCTGGTAGCGGGAGCCTCTCCTACGAGCAGTACTTC. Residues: CASTPGSGSLSYEQYF.

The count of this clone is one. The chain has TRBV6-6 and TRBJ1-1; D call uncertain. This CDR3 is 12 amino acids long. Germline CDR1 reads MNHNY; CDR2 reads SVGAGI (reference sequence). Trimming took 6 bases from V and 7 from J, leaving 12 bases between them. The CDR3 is CASSPPGVEAFF. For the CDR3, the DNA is TGTGCCAGCAGCCCTCCCGGGGTTGAAGCTTTCTTT.

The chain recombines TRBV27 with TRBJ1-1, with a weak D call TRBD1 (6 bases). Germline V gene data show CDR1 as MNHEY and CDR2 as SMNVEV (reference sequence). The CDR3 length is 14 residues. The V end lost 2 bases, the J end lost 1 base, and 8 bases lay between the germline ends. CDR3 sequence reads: CASSLQGRNTEAFF. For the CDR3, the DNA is TGTGCCAGCAGTTTACAGGGGAGGAACACTGAAGCTTTCTTT.

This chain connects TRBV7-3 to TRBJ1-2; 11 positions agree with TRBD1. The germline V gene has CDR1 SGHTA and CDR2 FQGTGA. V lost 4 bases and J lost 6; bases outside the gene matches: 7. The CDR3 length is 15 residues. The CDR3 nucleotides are TGTGCCAGCAGCTCCCGGGACAGGGGGGTTGATGGCTACACCTTC. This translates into CASSSRDRGVDGYTF.

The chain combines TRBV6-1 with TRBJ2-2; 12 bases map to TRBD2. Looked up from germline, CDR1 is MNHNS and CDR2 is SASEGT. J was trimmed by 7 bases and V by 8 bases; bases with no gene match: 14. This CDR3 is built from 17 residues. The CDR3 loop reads CASGARRTSGNDGELFF. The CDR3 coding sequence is TGTGCCAGCGGTGCCCGACGGACTAGCGGGAATGACGGGGAGCTGTTTTTT.

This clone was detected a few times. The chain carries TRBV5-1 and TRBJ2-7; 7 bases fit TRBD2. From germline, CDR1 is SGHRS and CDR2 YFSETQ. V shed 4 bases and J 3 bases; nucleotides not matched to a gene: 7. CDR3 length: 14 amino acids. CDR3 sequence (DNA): TGCGCCAGCAGCCCGTTGGGGGGGTACTACGAGCAGTACTTC. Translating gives CASSPLGGYYEQYF.

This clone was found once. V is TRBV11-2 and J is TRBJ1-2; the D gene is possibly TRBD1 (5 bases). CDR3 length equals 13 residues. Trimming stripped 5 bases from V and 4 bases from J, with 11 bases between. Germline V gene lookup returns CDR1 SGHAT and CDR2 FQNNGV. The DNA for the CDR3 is TGTGCCAGCAGCCGGACGGGGGTCTATGGCTACACCTTC. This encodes CASSRTGVYGYTF.

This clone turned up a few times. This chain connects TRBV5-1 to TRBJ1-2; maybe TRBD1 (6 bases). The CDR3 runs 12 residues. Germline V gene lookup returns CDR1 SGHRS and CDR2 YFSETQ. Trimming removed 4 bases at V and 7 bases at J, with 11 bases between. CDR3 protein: CASSTGMSGYTF. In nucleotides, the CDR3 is TGCGCCAGCAGCACAGGGATGAGTGGCTACACCTTC.

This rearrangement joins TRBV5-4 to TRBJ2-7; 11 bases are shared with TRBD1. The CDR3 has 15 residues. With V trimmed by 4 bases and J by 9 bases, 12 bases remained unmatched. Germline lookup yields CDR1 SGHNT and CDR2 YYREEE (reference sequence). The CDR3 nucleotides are TGTGCCAGCAGCCCAACCCGGGACAGGGGGTTAAGGCAGTACTTC. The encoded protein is CASSPTRDRGLRQYF.

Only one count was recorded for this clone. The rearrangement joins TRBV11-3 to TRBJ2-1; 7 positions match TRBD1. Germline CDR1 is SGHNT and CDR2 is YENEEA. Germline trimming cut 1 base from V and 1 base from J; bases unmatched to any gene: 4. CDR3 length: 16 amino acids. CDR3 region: CASSLGGRGSYNEQFF. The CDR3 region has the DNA TGTGCCAGCAGCTTAGGAGGCAGGGGGTCCTACAATGAGCAGTTCTTC.

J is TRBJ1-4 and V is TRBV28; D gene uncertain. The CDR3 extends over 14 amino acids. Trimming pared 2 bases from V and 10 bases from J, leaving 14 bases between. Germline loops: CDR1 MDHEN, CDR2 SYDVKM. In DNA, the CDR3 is TGTGCCAGCAGTTTAGAAACACCCTTTGGAAAACTGTTTTTT. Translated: CASSLETPFGKLFF.

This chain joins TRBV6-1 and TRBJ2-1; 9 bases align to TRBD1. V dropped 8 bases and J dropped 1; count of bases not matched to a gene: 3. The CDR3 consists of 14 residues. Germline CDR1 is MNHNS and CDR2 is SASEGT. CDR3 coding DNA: TGTGCCAGCCAGGGACAGGGTTCCTACAATGAGCAGTTCTTC. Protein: CASQGQGSYNEQFF.

The CDR3 DNA reads TGTGCCAGCAGTTTCGGCCCAGGACTAGCGGGGTGGGAGCAGTACTTC. Its protein is CASSFGPGLAGWEQYF. The chain links TRBV28 to TRBJ2-7, with 12 positions matching TRBD2. The V segment lost 3 bases and the J segment 7 bases; nucleotides outside the gene matches: 10. The CDR3 covers 16 residues. Germline-derived CDR1 and CDR2 are MDHEN and SYDVKM. The variable domain in full, completed from reference TRBV28 and TRBJ2-7, reads DVKVTQSSRYLVKRTGEKVFLECVQDMDHENMFWYRQDPGLGLRLIYFSYDVKMKEKGDIPEGYSVSREKKERFSLILESASTNQTSMYLCASSFGPGLAGWEQYFGPGTRLTVT.

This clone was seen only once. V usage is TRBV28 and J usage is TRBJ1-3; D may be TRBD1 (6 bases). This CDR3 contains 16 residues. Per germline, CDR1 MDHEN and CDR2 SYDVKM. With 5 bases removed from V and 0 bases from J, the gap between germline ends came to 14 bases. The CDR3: CASSQPGQYSGNTIYF. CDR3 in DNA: TGTGCCAGCAGTCAGCCGGGACAATACTCTGGAAACACCATATATTTT.

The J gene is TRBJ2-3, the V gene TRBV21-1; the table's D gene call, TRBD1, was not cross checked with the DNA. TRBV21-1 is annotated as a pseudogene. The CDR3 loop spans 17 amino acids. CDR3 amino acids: CASSKEEGTGVLGTQYF. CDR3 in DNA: TGTGCCAGCAGCAAAGAGGAAGGGACAGGGGTGCTCGGGACGCAGTATTTT.

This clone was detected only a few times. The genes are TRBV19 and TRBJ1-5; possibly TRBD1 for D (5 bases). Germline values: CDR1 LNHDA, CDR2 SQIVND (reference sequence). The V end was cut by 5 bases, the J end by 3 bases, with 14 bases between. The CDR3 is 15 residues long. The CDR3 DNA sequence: TGTGCCAGTAGTGCGTCCGGGACTTACAATCAGCCCCAGCATTTT. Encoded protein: CASSASGTYNQPQHF.